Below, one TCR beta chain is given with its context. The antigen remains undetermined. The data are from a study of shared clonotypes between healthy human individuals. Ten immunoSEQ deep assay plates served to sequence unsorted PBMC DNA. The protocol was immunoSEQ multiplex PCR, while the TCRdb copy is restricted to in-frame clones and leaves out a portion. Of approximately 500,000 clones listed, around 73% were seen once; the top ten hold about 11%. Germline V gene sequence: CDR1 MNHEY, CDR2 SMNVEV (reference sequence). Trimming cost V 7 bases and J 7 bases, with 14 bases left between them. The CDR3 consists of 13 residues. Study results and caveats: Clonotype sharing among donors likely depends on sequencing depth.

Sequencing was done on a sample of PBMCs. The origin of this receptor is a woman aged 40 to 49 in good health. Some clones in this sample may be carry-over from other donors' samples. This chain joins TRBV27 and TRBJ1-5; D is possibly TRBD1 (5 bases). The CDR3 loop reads CASTHGGGQPQHF. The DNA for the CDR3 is TGTGCCAGCACCCACGGGGGGGGACAGCCCCAGCATTTT.